This section outlines one T cell receptor beta chain sequence together with its context. What this receptor recognizes is not known. Base qualities were left out, and no much larger clone turns up one base away. The library relied on the immunoSEQ multiplex PCR assay. TCRdb took over this immuneACCESS table, retaining in-frame rearrangements with V and J assigned. Such tables are incomplete; in checked studies, under half of the missing clones stem from an unresolved V gene, and the remainder is unexplained. Recorded for this sample are some 150,000 clones; around 92% of them occurred a single time. Of the sample, roughly 3.2% falls within the top ten clones. These data originate in a study of control samples from healthy donors and cancer patients (dated by TCRdb to 2019 to 2021). The CDR3 sequence holds 15 residues, the cysteine and phenylalanine included. The kept DNA is CDR3 alone, 45 bases in frame from the first base. CDR1 and CDR2 (MNHEY, SMNVEV) derive from the germline V gene (reference sequence). V is pared back by 5 bases and J by 0 bases, with 13 bases lying between the germline termini.

The clonotype comes from a man aged 25 to 40 in good health. Sequencing input: blood. The chain joins TRBV27 to TRBJ1-1; a confident D gene designation cannot be given. Read as DNA, the sequence is TGTGCCAGCAGTCCATACATTCCCTTGAACACTGAAGCTTTCTTT. This is translated as CASSPYIPLNTEAFF.